The present entry profiles one T cell receptor (beta chain) with its context. Its antigen is still unknown. The sample comes from a study of T cell responses to AZD1222 COVID-19 vaccine. General study results and limits: Spike-specific TCR breadth and depth rose after two AZD1222 doses. Unmutated regions of variants are reportedly targeted by nearly half of spike-specific TCRs. No day 14 peak samples; only post-peak repertoires were characterized.

Data came from immunoSEQ multiplex PCR; TCRdb stores just in-frame clones and leaves some out. The table includes some 120,000 clones, 90% detected once. V was cut by 0 bases and J by 3 bases, with 18 bases left in between. There are 18 residues in the CDR3. Germline CDR1 is LGHDT and CDR2 is YNNKEL (reference sequence). The chain has TRBV3-1 (or the pseudogene TRBV3-2) and TRBJ2-4; D perhaps matches TRBD1 (6 bases). The specimen was peripheral blood, collected 28 days after the second dose of the MenACWY control vaccine. This TCR was sampled from an adult who received the MenACWY meningococcal vaccine as a control. The CDR3 reads CASSQDSQGSLGKNIQYF. CDR3 nucleotide sequence: TGTGCCAGCAGCCAAGATTCACAGGGTTCATTAGGCAAAAACATTCAGTACTTC.